This is a list of T cell receptor beta chains from one sample in a study of cytomegalovirus exposure and HLA in healthy donors. Libraries were prepared by immunoSEQ multiplex PCR; TCRdb keeps only in-frame clonotypes and omits some of them. The sample yields more than 200,000 clones, roughly 87% seen once. The sample taken for sequencing was PBMCs. Receptors were obtained from a man in his forties in good health and CMV-seropositive. CDR3s include the opening cysteine and the closing phenylalanine or tryptophan. Fields, in order: J gene, V gene, D gene, clone size, CDR3 protein, CDR3 DNA. A D gene is named only where the DNA matches it firmly. Clone size is stated in some rows and not others, as once, few, many or a class when expanded.

J gene: TRBJ2-7
V gene: TRBV19
D gene: NA
clone size: NA
CDR3 protein: CASSTLAAGPHYEQYF
CDR3 DNA: TGTGCCAGTAGTACCCTCGCGGCGGGACCACACTACGAGCAGTACTTC

J gene: TRBJ1-2
V gene: TRBV14
D gene: NA
clone size: once
CDR3 protein: CASSQSGLGGGYTF
CDR3 DNA: TGTGCCAGCAGCCAATCGGGTCTTGGAGGAGGCTACACCTTC

J gene: TRBJ2-2
V gene: TRBV9
D gene: NA
clone size: NA
CDR3 protein: CASSVVERYGELFF
CDR3 DNA: TGTGCCAGCAGCGTAGTGGAGCGGTACGGGGAGCTGTTTTTT

J gene: TRBJ2-7
V gene: TRBV7-8
D gene: NA
clone size: NA
CDR3 protein: CASSLPPYEQYF
CDR3 DNA: TGTGCCAGCAGCTTACCCCCATACGAGCAGTACTTC

J gene: TRBJ2-1
V gene: TRBV6-5
D gene: TRBD2
clone size: NA
CDR3 protein: CASSSLAGNEQFF
CDR3 DNA: TGTGCCAGCAGTTCCTTAGCGGGCAATGAGCAGTTCTTC

J gene: TRBJ1-2
V gene: TRBV5-1
D gene: TRBD1
clone size: NA
CDR3 protein: CASSLTGGIYGYTF
CDR3 DNA: TGCGCCAGCAGCTTGACAGGGGGAATATATGGCTACACCTTC

J gene: TRBJ2-1
V gene: TRBV29-1
D gene: TRBD1
clone size: NA
CDR3 protein: CSVEGLGQLYNEQFF
CDR3 DNA: TGCAGCGTTGAAGGTCTGGGACAGTTATACAATGAGCAGTTCTTC

J gene: TRBJ1-1
V gene: TRBV27
D gene: NA
clone size: NA
CDR3 protein: CANSPSVDTEAFF
CDR3 DNA: TGTGCCAACAGTCCCTCGGTTGACACTGAAGCTTTCTTT

J gene: TRBJ1-1
V gene: TRBV5-6
D gene: TRBD1
clone size: few
CDR3 protein: CASSPGQGRTEAFF
CDR3 DNA: TGTGCCAGCAGCCCGGGACAGGGGCGGACTGAAGCTTTCTTT

J gene: TRBJ2-3
V gene: TRBV5-1
D gene: TRBD2
clone size: NA
CDR3 protein: CASSFGLAGGPGTDTQYF
CDR3 DNA: TGCGCCAGCAGCTTCGGACTAGCGGGAGGGCCGGGGACAGATACGCAGTATTTT

J gene: TRBJ1-2
V gene: TRBV18
D gene: NA
clone size: NA
CDR3 protein: CASSPQTPEKSGYTF
CDR3 DNA: TGTGCCAGCTCACCTCAAACACCGGAGAAGAGTGGCTACACCTTC

J gene: TRBJ1-1
V gene: TRBV6-5
D gene: NA
clone size: NA
CDR3 protein: CASSYDSLNTEAFF
CDR3 DNA: TGTGCCAGCAGTTACGACAGTTTGAACACTGAAGCTTTCTTT

J gene: TRBJ1-5
V gene: TRBV6-5
D gene: NA
clone size: NA
CDR3 protein: CASSPWGNSNQPQHF
CDR3 DNA: TGTGCCAGCAGTCCGTGGGGCAATAGCAATCAGCCCCAGCATTTT

J gene: TRBJ1-5
V gene: TRBV6-1
D gene: TRBD1
clone size: NA
CDR3 protein: CASSEGGTANQPQHF
CDR3 DNA: TGTGCCAGCAGTGAAGGGGGGACAGCCAATCAGCCCCAGCATTTT

J gene: TRBJ1-5
V gene: TRBV2
D gene: TRBD1
clone size: NA
CDR3 protein: CASRPDRVRDQPQHF
CDR3 DNA: TGTGCCAGCAGACCTGACAGGGTAAGGGATCAGCCCCAGCATTTT

J gene: TRBJ2-5
V gene: TRBV5-6
D gene: NA
clone size: few
CDR3 protein: CASSLVVAGGSRYF
CDR3 DNA: NA

J gene: TRBJ1-5
V gene: TRBV6-5
D gene: NA
clone size: NA
CDR3 protein: CASSPLGNQPQHF
CDR3 DNA: TGTGCCAGCAGCCCTCTCGGCAATCAGCCCCAGCATTTT

J gene: TRBJ2-6
V gene: TRBV19
D gene: NA
clone size: NA
CDR3 protein: CASSIESLGANVLTF
CDR3 DNA: TGTGCCAGTAGTATAGAGAGCCTTGGGGCCAACGTCCTGACTTTC

J gene: TRBJ2-3
V gene: TRBV5-4
D gene: NA
clone size: NA
CDR3 protein: CASSLAGPLADTQYF
CDR3 DNA: TGTGCCAGCAGCTTGGCAGGGCCTCTGGCGGATACGCAGTATTTT

J gene: TRBJ2-6
V gene: TRBV6-5
D gene: NA
clone size: NA
CDR3 protein: CASTFSGSGANVLTF
CDR3 DNA: TGTGCCAGCACCTTCTCAGGCTCCGGGGCCAACGTCCTGACTTTC

J gene: TRBJ1-1
V gene: TRBV2
D gene: TRBD1
clone size: NA
CDR3 protein: CASRENTGVGNTEAFF
CDR3 DNA: TGTGCCAGCAGAGAGAACACAGGGGTCGGGAACACTGAAGCTTTCTTT

J gene: TRBJ2-3
V gene: TRBV30
D gene: NA
clone size: NA
CDR3 protein: CAWTPGTDTQYF
CDR3 DNA: TGTGCCTGGACCCCCGGCACAGATACGCAGTATTTT

J gene: TRBJ2-5
V gene: TRBV5-6
D gene: NA
clone size: once
CDR3 protein: CASTQEGAQYF
CDR3 DNA: TGTGCCAGCACCCAAGAGGGGGCCCAGTACTTC

J gene: TRBJ1-1
V gene: TRBV23-1
D gene: NA
clone size: NA
CDR3 protein: CASSQRGPLGGAFF
CDR3 DNA: TGCGCCAGCAGTCAACGCGGCCCCCTCGGGGGAGCTTTCTTT

J gene: TRBJ2-1
V gene: TRBV6-5
D gene: NA
clone size: NA
CDR3 protein: CASSYRSGGYNEQFF
CDR3 DNA: TGTGCCAGCAGTTACAGGTCGGGTGGGTACAATGAGCAGTTCTTC

J gene: TRBJ2-1
V gene: TRBV4-1
D gene: NA
clone size: NA
CDR3 protein: CASSQDRVYPEQFF
CDR3 DNA: TGCGCCAGCAGCCAAGATCGGGTTTACCCCGAGCAGTTCTTC

J gene: TRBJ1-5
V gene: TRBV2
D gene: NA
clone size: NA
CDR3 protein: CASSGTIRSNQPQHF
CDR3 DNA: TGTGCCAGCAGTGGGACTATTAGGAGCAATCAGCCCCAGCATTTT

J gene: TRBJ1-4
V gene: TRBV7-9
D gene: NA
clone size: NA
CDR3 protein: CASSLARGAGEKLFF
CDR3 DNA: TGTGCCAGCAGCTTAGCGCGGGGGGCAGGTGAAAAACTGTTTTTT

J gene: TRBJ2-2
V gene: TRBV27
D gene: NA
clone size: NA
CDR3 protein: CASSSGLRTGELFF
CDR3 DNA: TGTGCCAGCAGTTCCGGACTCCGCACCGGGGAGCTGTTTTTT

J gene: TRBJ2-3
V gene: TRBV6-5
D gene: TRBD2
clone size: NA
CDR3 protein: CASKRGGSADTQYF
CDR3 DNA: TGTGCCAGCAAAAGGGGCGGGAGCGCAGATACGCAGTATTTT

J gene: TRBJ1-1
V gene: TRBV7-8
D gene: NA
clone size: NA
CDR3 protein: CASSLLGQGSSEAFF
CDR3 DNA: TGTGCCAGCAGCTTACTGGGTCAGGGGAGTAGTGAAGCTTTCTTT

J gene: TRBJ2-2
V gene: TRBV19
D gene: TRBD2
clone size: NA
CDR3 protein: CASSWRASGIGELFF
CDR3 DNA: TGTGCCAGTAGTTGGCGGGCTAGCGGGATCGGGGAGCTGTTTTTT

J gene: TRBJ2-1
V gene: TRBV29-1
D gene: NA
clone size: NA
CDR3 protein: CSVEASLTPYNEQFF
CDR3 DNA: TGCAGCGTTGAAGCCTCACTGACACCGTACAATGAGCAGTTCTTC

J gene: TRBJ2-4
V gene: TRBV6-1
D gene: NA
clone size: NA
CDR3 protein: CASRETLTVREYF
CDR3 DNA: TGTGCCAGCAGGGAAACCCTGACAGTGAGAGAGTACTTC

J gene: TRBJ2-7
V gene: TRBV5-1
D gene: TRBD2
clone size: few
CDR3 protein: CASSQGLAGEGQYF
CDR3 DNA: TGCGCCAGCAGCCAGGGACTAGCGGGAGAGGGGCAGTACTTC

J gene: TRBJ2-5
V gene: TRBV7-2
D gene: NA
clone size: NA
CDR3 protein: CASSLQRGGNRGETQYF
CDR3 DNA: TGTGCCAGCAGCTTACAGCGTGGGGGGAATCGTGGAGAGACCCAGTACTTC

J gene: TRBJ2-1
V gene: TRBV28
D gene: NA
clone size: NA
CDR3 protein: CASSFLAREQFF
CDR3 DNA: TGTGCCAGCAGTTTCTTAGCAAGGGAGCAGTTCTTC

J gene: TRBJ2-5
V gene: TRBV7-9
D gene: NA
clone size: NA
CDR3 protein: CASSPPGVAETQYF
CDR3 DNA: TGTGCCAGCAGCCCCCCCGGAGTAGCAGAGACCCAGTACTTC

J gene: TRBJ2-2
V gene: TRBV10-1
D gene: NA
clone size: NA
CDR3 protein: CASSEGGENTGELFF
CDR3 DNA: TGCGCCAGCAGTGAAGGCGGAGAGAACACCGGGGAGCTGTTTTTT

J gene: TRBJ1-2
V gene: TRBV15
D gene: NA
clone size: NA
CDR3 protein: CATSSVKSGWGYGYTF
CDR3 DNA: TGTGCCACCAGCAGCGTAAAGTCAGGGTGGGGCTATGGCTACACCTTC

J gene: TRBJ1-2
V gene: TRBV18
D gene: TRBD1
clone size: NA
CDR3 protein: CASSPLAGGDSRGGYTF
CDR3 DNA: TGTGCCAGCTCACCCCTGGCAGGGGGCGACAGTCGAGGTGGCTACACCTTC

J gene: TRBJ1-3
V gene: TRBV7-9
D gene: NA
clone size: NA
CDR3 protein: CASSLETYSGNTIYF
CDR3 DNA: TGTGCCAGCAGCTTAGAAACATACTCTGGAAACACCATATATTTT

J gene: TRBJ2-7
V gene: TRBV4-1
D gene: NA
clone size: NA
CDR3 protein: CASMGQSNYEQYF
CDR3 DNA: TGCGCCAGCATGGGACAAAGCAACTACGAGCAGTACTTC

J gene: TRBJ1-1
V gene: TRBV19
D gene: NA
clone size: NA
CDR3 protein: CASSIEADKAFF
CDR3 DNA: TGTGCCAGTAGTATAGAGGCGGATAAAGCTTTCTTT

J gene: TRBJ2-5
V gene: TRBV30
D gene: NA
clone size: NA
CDR3 protein: CAWSVGAYETQYF
CDR3 DNA: TGTGCCTGGAGTGTAGGGGCGTACGAGACCCAGTACTTC

J gene: TRBJ1-4
V gene: TRBV18
D gene: TRBD1
clone size: NA
CDR3 protein: CASSPPGTGGKKLFF
CDR3 DNA: TGTGCCAGCTCACCACCCGGGACAGGAGGGAAAAAACTGTTTTTT

J gene: TRBJ2-7
V gene: TRBV29-1
D gene: TRBD2
clone size: NA
CDR3 protein: CSAWTSESYEQYF
CDR3 DNA: TGCAGCGCATGGACTAGCGAATCCTACGAGCAGTACTTC

J gene: TRBJ2-1
V gene: TRBV7-9
D gene: TRBD2
clone size: few
CDR3 protein: CASRFSGRGHEQFF
CDR3 DNA: TGTGCCAGCAGGTTTAGCGGGAGAGGCCATGAGCAGTTCTTC

J gene: TRBJ2-2
V gene: TRBV9
D gene: TRBD2
clone size: NA
CDR3 protein: CASSNRGGTTNTGELFF
CDR3 DNA: TGTGCCAGCAGCAACCGGGGAGGGACTACGAACACCGGGGAGCTGTTTTTT

J gene: TRBJ2-5
V gene: TRBV6-6
D gene: NA
clone size: few
CDR3 protein: CASRLGQSKETQYF
CDR3 DNA: TGTGCCAGCAGGCTCGGACAGAGCAAAGAGACCCAGTACTTC

J gene: TRBJ2-1
V gene: TRBV11-3
D gene: TRBD2
clone size: NA
CDR3 protein: CASSLGLAVSGEQFF
CDR3 DNA: TGTGCCAGCAGCTTGGGACTAGCGGTTTCCGGTGAGCAGTTCTTC

J gene: TRBJ2-7
V gene: TRBV5-1
D gene: NA
clone size: NA
CDR3 protein: CASREGGGSYEQYF
CDR3 DNA: TGCGCCAGCAGGGAGGGGGGGGGATCCTACGAGCAGTACTTC

J gene: TRBJ2-3
V gene: TRBV6-4
D gene: TRBD2
clone size: NA
CDR3 protein: CASSDSTSGEKNTQYF
CDR3 DNA: TGTGCCAGCAGTGACTCGACTAGCGGGGAGAAGAATACGCAGTATTTT

J gene: TRBJ2-7
V gene: TRBV10-1
D gene: NA
clone size: NA
CDR3 protein: CASSATGIYEQYF
CDR3 DNA: TGCGCCAGCAGCGCTACAGGGATCTACGAGCAGTACTTC

J gene: TRBJ2-3
V gene: TRBV19
D gene: TRBD1
clone size: NA
CDR3 protein: CASSAPTGGANTQYF
CDR3 DNA: TGTGCCAGTAGTGCTCCAACAGGGGGCGCAAATACGCAGTATTTT